This TCR beta chain comes out of a study of human T cells and chemical hapten exposure. Study details: Alopecia universalis, totalis or areata was present in patients who were mostly female.

This clonotype occurred a few times. Time point of the sample: pre-sensitization, week 0. Treatment described: therapeutic diphenylcyclopropenone sensitization with weekly scalp DPC. The CDR3 is 16 residues long. Germline CDR1 reads SQVTM; CDR2 reads ANQGSEA. J was trimmed by 7 bases and V by 6 bases; bases with no gene match: 16. TCRdb used MiXCR to reprocess the RACE reads, holding one entry per CDR3 protein. The sample lists about 380,000 distinct CDR3 sequences; less than 6.5% were seen once. The sequence was collected from a woman aged 45 to 65 with alopecia areata. Some clones in this sample may be carry-over from other donors' samples. The J gene is TRBJ2-1, the V gene TRBV29-1, with 9 bases lining up with TRBD2. Sequenced here: whole blood, sampled in connection with sensitization to the hapten diphenylcyclopropenone (DPC). Written as DNA, the CDR3 is TGCAGCGTCGAGGGGACCGGGACTAGCTACCGGAATGAGCAGTTCTTC. Translating it yields CSVEGTGTSYRNEQFF.